These T cell receptor beta chains were read from a single sample in a study of T cell repertoires in cytomegalovirus infection. MiXCR, applied by TCRdb to the reads, yields one record per CDR3 protein. The table shows approximately 250,000 distinct CDR3 sequences, with approximately 8.3% occurring only once. Sequenced: PBMCs. The source is a human donor in good health (CMV status not recorded). Some clones in this sample may be carry-over from other donors' samples. The CDR3 runs from the conserved cysteine through the conserved F or W. D genes are given only for firm matches. Clone size appears in some rows only: once, few, many, or a class for an expanded clone.

D gene: -
CDR3 length: 17
clone size: many
V gene: TRBV7-2
J gene: TRBJ2-1
CDR3 DNA: TGTGCCAGCAGCTTAGGGAGTGGCTCACTCTCCTACAATGAGCAGTTCTTC
CDR3 protein: CASSLGSGSLSYNEQFF

D gene: -
CDR3 length: 14
clone size: many
V gene: TRBV7-2
J gene: TRBJ1-4
CDR3 DNA: TGTGCCAGCAGATTATCTTCAACTAATGAAAAACTGTTTTTT
CDR3 protein: CASRLSSTNEKLFF

D gene: -
CDR3 length: 14
clone size: -
V gene: TRBV6-1
J gene: TRBJ2-2
CDR3 DNA: TGTGCCAGCAGTTTATTCGCGAACACCGGGGAGCTGTTTTTT
CDR3 protein: CASSLFANTGELFF

D gene: TRBD2
CDR3 length: 13
clone size: few
V gene: TRBV11-2
J gene: TRBJ2-1
CDR3 DNA: TGTGCCAGCAGCCAGACTAGCGGGGGGGCCGGGTTCTTC
CDR3 protein: CASSQTSGGAGFF

D gene: -
CDR3 length: 14
clone size: many
V gene: TRBV20-1
J gene: TRBJ1-2
CDR3 DNA: TGCAGTGCTAGAGCTCTTCACGACGCCTATGGCTACACCTTC
CDR3 protein: CSARALHDAYGYTF

D gene: TRBD1
CDR3 length: 17
clone size: -
V gene: TRBV23-1
J gene: TRBJ2-1
CDR3 DNA: TGCGCCAGCAGTCAATCGAACAGGGGCCACCGGGGCAATGAGCAGTTCTTC
CDR3 protein: CASSQSNRGHRGNEQFF

D gene: -
CDR3 length: 15
clone size: many
V gene: TRBV4-2
J gene: TRBJ1-6
CDR3 DNA: TGTGCCAGCAGCCAAGACGAAGCAGGGTACGAACCCCTCCACTTT
CDR3 protein: CASSQDEAGYEPLHF

D gene: TRBD2
CDR3 length: 15
clone size: many
V gene: TRBV3-1
J gene: TRBJ2-5
CDR3 DNA: TGTGCCAGCAGCCTCGCGGGGGGCTTACAAGAGACCCAGTACTTC
CDR3 protein: CASSLAGGLQETQYF

D gene: -
CDR3 length: 14
clone size: many
V gene: TRBV4-3
J gene: TRBJ2-1
CDR3 DNA: TGCGCCAGCAGCCAAGAGGACAGTAACAATGAGCAGTTCTTC
CDR3 protein: CASSQEDSNNEQFF

D gene: -
CDR3 length: 15
clone size: many
V gene: TRBV7-8
J gene: TRBJ2-7
CDR3 DNA: TGTGCCAGCAGCATCCCAGCGGGTATAACCTACGAGCAGTACTTC
CDR3 protein: CASSIPAGITYEQYF

D gene: -
CDR3 length: 14
clone size: many
V gene: TRBV28
J gene: TRBJ2-7
CDR3 DNA: TGTGCCAGCAGTTCCTATCCGAAAAATTACGAGCAGTACTTC
CDR3 protein: CASSSYPKNYEQYF

D gene: -
CDR3 length: 14
clone size: -
V gene: TRBV20-1
J gene: TRBJ2-3
CDR3 DNA: TGCAGTGCTCGAAAGGGTGCTAGCACAGATACGCAGTATTTT
CDR3 protein: CSARKGASTDTQYF

D gene: TRBD1
CDR3 length: 15
clone size: many
V gene: TRBV7-2
J gene: TRBJ1-2
CDR3 DNA: TGTGCCAGCAGCTTATATGGGACAGGGAGGGGTGGCTACACCTTC
CDR3 protein: CASSLYGTGRGGYTF

D gene: -
CDR3 length: 15
clone size: many
V gene: TRBV14
J gene: TRBJ1-2
CDR3 DNA: TGTGCCAGCAGCCAAGATCGGCAAGGACGGTATGGCTACACCTTC
CDR3 protein: CASSQDRQGRYGYTF

D gene: -
CDR3 length: 11
clone size: -
V gene: TRBV6-2/TRBV6-3
J gene: TRBJ2-2
CDR3 DNA: TGTGCCAGCAGAGAAACCGGGGAGCTGTTTTTT
CDR3 protein: CASRETGELFF

D gene: -
CDR3 length: 14
clone size: -
V gene: TRBV18
J gene: TRBJ2-7
CDR3 DNA: TGTGCCAGCTCACCAGGGGCAGGATCCTACGAGCAGTACTTC
CDR3 protein: CASSPGAGSYEQYF

D gene: TRBD1
CDR3 length: 16
clone size: many
V gene: TRBV7-2
J gene: TRBJ1-1
CDR3 DNA: TGTGCCAGCAGCTTATACAGGGGTCACCGGAACACTGAAGCTTTCTTT
CDR3 protein: CASSLYRGHRNTEAFF

D gene: -
CDR3 length: 16
clone size: many
V gene: TRBV20-1
J gene: TRBJ2-1
CDR3 DNA: TGCAGTGCTAGAGATCCCAGTCCAAGCTCCTACAATGAGCAGTTCTTC
CDR3 protein: CSARDPSPSSYNEQFF

D gene: TRBD1
CDR3 length: 14
clone size: many
V gene: TRBV7-2
J gene: TRBJ1-2
CDR3 DNA: TGTGCCAGCAGCACCCGGACAGGGATTGATGGCTACACCTTC
CDR3 protein: CASSTRTGIDGYTF

D gene: TRBD1
CDR3 length: 18
clone size: few
V gene: TRBV4-2
J gene: TRBJ2-4
CDR3 DNA: TGTGCCAGCAGCCAAGACCAGGGACAGGGGGCGGCCAAAAACATTCAGTACTTC
CDR3 protein: CASSQDQGQGAAKNIQYF

D gene: -
CDR3 length: 10
clone size: many
V gene: TRBV7-2
J gene: TRBJ1-5
CDR3 DNA: TGTGCCAGCAGCTTTCAGCCCCAGCATTTT
CDR3 protein: CASSFQPQHF

D gene: -
CDR3 length: 14
clone size: many
V gene: TRBV4-3
J gene: TRBJ2-5
CDR3 DNA: TGCGCCAGCAGCCAAGATGTGGGGGTTGAGACCCAGTACTTC
CDR3 protein: CASSQDVGVETQYF

D gene: -
CDR3 length: 14
clone size: many
V gene: TRBV28
J gene: TRBJ2-5
CDR3 DNA: TGTGCCAGCAGTTTATCCCCACCAAGGGAGACCCAGTACTTC
CDR3 protein: CASSLSPPRETQYF

D gene: -
CDR3 length: 11
clone size: -
V gene: TRBV28
J gene: TRBJ2-7
CDR3 DNA: TGTGCCAGCAGTAAAGTGGACGAGCAGTACTTC
CDR3 protein: CASSKVDEQYF

D gene: -
CDR3 length: 11
clone size: -
V gene: TRBV29-1
J gene: TRBJ1-2
CDR3 DNA: TGCAGCGTTGCCTCTAACTATGGCTACACCTTC
CDR3 protein: CSVASNYGYTF

D gene: TRBD1
CDR3 length: 16
clone size: many
V gene: TRBV30
J gene: TRBJ2-3
CDR3 DNA: TGTGCCTGGAGCGCTCTGAGGACAGGGGTCCCAGATACGCAGTATTTT
CDR3 protein: CAWSALRTGVPDTQYF

D gene: TRBD1
CDR3 length: 13
clone size: few
V gene: TRBV20-1
J gene: TRBJ2-5
CDR3 DNA: TGCAGTGCACGGACAGGGGGCGCGATGACCCAGTACTTC
CDR3 protein: CSARTGGAMTQYF

D gene: -
CDR3 length: 12
clone size: -
V gene: TRBV20-1
J gene: TRBJ2-1
CDR3 DNA: TGCAGTGCTAGGGGTAACTACAATGAGCAGTTCTTC
CDR3 protein: CSARGNYNEQFF

D gene: TRBD1
CDR3 length: 16
clone size: few
V gene: TRBV7-2
J gene: TRBJ1-2
CDR3 DNA: TGTGCCAGCAGCCCCCAGGGGGCCCGGGTTCGGTATGGCTACACCTTC
CDR3 protein: CASSPQGARVRYGYTF

D gene: -
CDR3 length: 13
clone size: many
V gene: TRBV7-2
J gene: TRBJ1-2
CDR3 DNA: TGTGCCAGCAGCTTATATGGCTACTATGGCTACACCTTC
CDR3 protein: CASSLYGYYGYTF

D gene: -
CDR3 length: 15
clone size: many
V gene: TRBV5-4
J gene: TRBJ2-1
CDR3 DNA: TGTGCCAGCAGCCTGCAGGGAGATGCCTACAATGAGCAGTTCTTC
CDR3 protein: CASSLQGDAYNEQFF

D gene: TRBD1
CDR3 length: 15
clone size: few
V gene: TRBV11-2
J gene: TRBJ2-4
CDR3 DNA: TGTGCCAGCAGCCAGACCACAGGGGGCTTAAACATTCAGTACTTC
CDR3 protein: CASSQTTGGLNIQYF

D gene: TRBD1
CDR3 length: 13
clone size: few
V gene: TRBV14
J gene: TRBJ1-2
CDR3 DNA: TGTGCCAGCAGCTTCCGACAGGGCTATGGCTACACCTTC
CDR3 protein: CASSFRQGYGYTF

D gene: -
CDR3 length: 15
clone size: -
V gene: TRBV7-2
J gene: TRBJ1-1
CDR3 DNA: TGTGCCAGCAGCTTACGAGTTCAAGATAACACTGAAGCTTTCTTT
CDR3 protein: CASSLRVQDNTEAFF

D gene: -
CDR3 length: 14
clone size: -
V gene: TRBV3-1
J gene: TRBJ2-5
CDR3 DNA: TGTGCCAGCAGCCAAGATGAGGGGCAAGAGACCCAGTACTTC
CDR3 protein: CASSQDEGQETQYF

D gene: -
CDR3 length: 15
clone size: many
V gene: TRBV7-2
J gene: TRBJ2-5
CDR3 DNA: TGTGCCAGCAGCTTGCTCCCGAAACGTCCAGAGACCCAGTACTTC
CDR3 protein: CASSLLPKRPETQYF

D gene: -
CDR3 length: 13
clone size: few
V gene: TRBV28
J gene: TRBJ2-7
CDR3 DNA: TGTGCCAGCAGTTTCGGGAAAACTTACGAGCAGTACTTC
CDR3 protein: CASSFGKTYEQYF

D gene: -
CDR3 length: 16
clone size: many
V gene: TRBV7-2
J gene: TRBJ2-7
CDR3 DNA: TGTGCCAGCAACCCGAGAGGGGGGACGGGAACCTACGAGCAGTACTTC
CDR3 protein: CASNPRGGTGTYEQYF

D gene: -
CDR3 length: 13
clone size: few
V gene: TRBV30
J gene: TRBJ1-4
CDR3 DNA: TGTGCCTGGAGCGTCAGGGGTCGGGAAAAACTGTTTTTT
CDR3 protein: CAWSVRGREKLFF

D gene: TRBD2
CDR3 length: 13
clone size: -
V gene: TRBV20-1
J gene: TRBJ2-7
CDR3 DNA: TGCAGTGTGCCTAGCGGGAGGTCCTACGAGCAGTACTTC
CDR3 protein: CSVPSGRSYEQYF